This T cell receptor beta chain is from a study of identical twins. Study-level findings and limits: Instead of following the same donors, the conclusions were based on cross-sectional statistical analysis. Models, which agreed with sharing between unrelated individuals, nonetheless underestimated the out-of-frame TCR alpha sharing seen in monozygotic twins.

TCRdb redid the calling of the 5' RACE reads with MiXCR, one entry per CDR3 protein. The sample lists some 900,000 distinct CDR3 sequences; 9% to 15% were seen once. The germline V gene encodes CDR1 PRHDT and CDR2 FYEKMQ (reference sequence). This CDR3 spans 16 amino acids. V dropped 5 bases and J dropped 0; count of bases not matched to a gene: 9. A note on this clonotype: The antigen remains undetermined.

This sample was also put to use in a study of yellow fever vaccine responses in identical twins.

The V and J genes are TRBV13 and TRBJ1-1, with 7 bases that match TRBD1. Specimen: PBMCs. The TCR comes from a woman aged 18-35 years in good health. CDR3 DNA sequence: TGTGCCAGCAGCAACTGGGACAGCACCATGAACACTGAAGCTTTCTTT. This codes for CASSNWDSTMNTEAFF.